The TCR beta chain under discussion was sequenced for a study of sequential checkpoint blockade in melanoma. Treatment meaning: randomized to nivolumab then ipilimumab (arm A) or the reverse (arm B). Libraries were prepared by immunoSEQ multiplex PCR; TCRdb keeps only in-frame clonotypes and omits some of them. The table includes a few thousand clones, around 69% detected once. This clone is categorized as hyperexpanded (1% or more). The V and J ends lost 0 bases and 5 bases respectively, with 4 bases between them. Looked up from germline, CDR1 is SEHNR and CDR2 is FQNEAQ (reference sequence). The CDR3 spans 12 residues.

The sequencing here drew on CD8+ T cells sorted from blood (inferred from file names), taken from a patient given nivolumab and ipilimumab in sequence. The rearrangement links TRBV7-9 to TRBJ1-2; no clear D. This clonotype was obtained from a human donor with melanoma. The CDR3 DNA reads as TGTGCCAGCAGCTTAGCGCAGTATGGCTACACCTTC. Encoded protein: CASSLAQYGYTF.